This passage covers 23 T cell receptor beta chains from one sample sequenced in a study of blood T cell repertoires in COVID-19. The assay was immunoSEQ multiplex PCR, and TCRdb's table has in-frame clones only and misses some. This table has 95,000 or so clones, under 85% appearing once. The specimen was peripheral blood. The receptors come from a human donor in a cohort sampled during active COVID-19.

This rearrangement joins TRBV5-6 to TRBJ2-7, with D tentatively TRBD2 (6 bases). CDR1 is SGHDT and CDR2 is YYEEEE in the germline V gene. The CDR3 contains 11 residues. The V gene lost 7 bases and the J gene lost 13 bases, with 18 bases spanning the gap. Here the CDR3 reads CASRGSSGFYF. The CDR3 DNA reads as TGTGCCAGCCGGGGGTCGTCGGGGTTTTACTTC.

The gene calls are TRBV7-3 and TRBJ2-7; TRBD1 agrees at 9 bases. J was trimmed by 6 bases and V by 3 bases; bases with no gene match: 0. Germline CDR1 is SGHTA and CDR2 is FQGTGA. This CDR3 is built from 12 residues. The chain's CDR3 is CASSLDRGEQYF. The CDR3 coding sequence is TGTGCCAGCAGCTTGGACAGGGGCGAGCAGTACTTC.

The chain joins TRBV3-1 (or the pseudogene TRBV3-2) to TRBJ2-7; D uncertain. The germline V gene has CDR1 LGHDT and CDR2 YNNKEL (reference sequence). There are 13 residues in the CDR3. The V and J ends lost 3 bases and 0 bases respectively, with 6 bases between them. The CDR3 bases are TGTGCCAGCAGCCACAGTACCTCCTACGAGCAGTACTTC. Its translation: CASSHSTSYEQYF.

The chain links TRBV19 to TRBJ1-6; TRBD1 agrees at 7 bases. Per the germline V gene, CDR1 is LNHDA and CDR2 is SQIVND (reference sequence). The CDR3 has 18 amino acids. Losses at the gene ends were 4 bases for V and 7 bases for J; bases not matched to a gene: 16. As DNA, the CDR3 is TGTGCCAGTAGTACAGACGGGACAGCCCTTCGTAGAAATTCACCCCTCCACTTT. It is translated as CASSTDGTALRRNSPLHF.

V is TRBV7-9 and J is TRBJ2-1; D possibly corresponds to TRBD1 (6 bases). Germline V gives CDR1 SEHNR, CDR2 FQNEAQ (reference sequence). The V gene lost 5 bases and the J gene lost 3 bases, with 14 bases spanning the gap. The CDR3 spans 15 residues. The CDR3 nucleotides are TGTGCCAGCAGCCTGGGGGACAAGATCTACAATGAGCAGTTCTTC. It specifies CASSLGDKIYNEQFF.

CDR3 coding DNA: TGTGCCAGCTCACCCCCGGGGCAGGGGGGAGAAAAACTGTTTTTT. Residues: CASSPPGQGGEKLFF. The V call is TRBV18, the J call TRBJ1-4; TRBD1 matches at 7 bases. Germline V CDR1 and CDR2: KGHSH, LQKENI. J lost 8 bases, V lost 3 bases, and 9 bases had no gene match. CDR3 length: 15 residues.

V usage is TRBV24-1 and J usage is TRBJ1-2; D might be TRBD1 (6 bases). Germline CDR1 is KGHDR and CDR2 is SFDVKD. This CDR3 comprises 13 residues. V shed 7 bases and J shed 6 bases, with 14 bases lying between them. The CDR3 coding sequence is TGTGCCACCAGGGCCGGGGGGGGCGATGGCTACACCTTC. Residues: CATRAGGGDGYTF.

Comment on this clone: A junction boundary mismatches the germline segment, possibly from a read error. The chain has TRBV7-2 and TRBJ2-1; a weak D match, TRBD1 (6 bases). This CDR3 has 12 residues. Germline loops: CDR1 SGHTA, CDR2 FQGNSA. The CDR3 nucleotides read TGTGCCAGCAGCTCGCCGACAGGACTGACAGTCTTC. Translated, it gives CASSSPTGLTVF.

V is TRBV2 and J is TRBJ1-6; D is possibly TRBD1 (6 bases). CDR3 length: 13 amino acids. Germline V gene sequence: CDR1 SNHLY, CDR2 FYNNEI. V shed 7 bases and J shed 6 bases, with 10 bases lying between them. As DNA, the CDR3 is TGTGCCAGCAAGGCAGGGGTTAATTCACCCCTCCACTTT. This encodes CASKAGVNSPLHF.

The chain couples TRBV11-3 to TRBJ1-2, with TRBD1 identical over 10 bases. Germline assignment: CDR1 SGHNT and CDR2 YENEEA. This CDR3 has 17 residues. V trimming: 5 bases; J trimming: 6 bases; junction bases outside the gene matches: 15. The chain's CDR3 is CASSLLPKETGGNGYTF. The CDR3 nucleotides are TGTGCCAGCAGCCTATTGCCCAAAGAGACAGGGGGCAATGGCTACACCTTC.

As for this clone: Compared with germline, one end of the junction differs, possibly owing to a read error. The chain joins TRBV6-5 to TRBJ2-1; 14 nucleotides agree with TRBD2. The CDR3 has 13 amino acids. Germline V gene lookup returns CDR1 MNHEY and CDR2 SVGAGI. CDR3: CASSPGLAGVKLF. Here the CDR3 DNA reads TGTGCCAGCAGTCCGGGACTAGCGGGAGTCAAGCTCTTC.

V is TRBV27 and J is TRBJ2-3; 11 nucleotides agree with TRBD2. V lost 4 bases to trimming and J lost 4 bases; unmatched junction nucleotides: 4. CDR1 is MNHEY, CDR2 SMNVEV, per germline (reference sequence). This CDR3 has 15 amino acids. The CDR3 here is CASSSTSGNSDTQYF. CDR3 nucleotide sequence: TGTGCCAGCAGTTCGACTAGCGGGAATTCAGATACGCAGTATTTT.

The chain has TRBV18 and TRBJ2-5; tentative D call: TRBD1 (6 bases). Deletions cut 4 bases from V and 1 base from J, with 13 bases between. In germline, CDR1 is KGHSH, CDR2 LQKENI. There are 15 residues in the CDR3. DNA for the CDR3: TGTGCCAGCTCACAACAACAGGGATCCCAAGAGACCCAGTACTTC. This translates into CASSQQQGSQETQYF.

J is TRBJ2-1 and V is TRBV5-1; maybe TRBD2 (6 bases). CDR1 is SGHRS and CDR2 is YFSETQ in the germline V gene. The CDR3 spans 15 residues. V lost 0 bases and J lost 1, with 8 bases in between. This CDR3 is CASSLEEGSYNEQFF. Here the CDR3 DNA reads TGCGCCAGCAGCTTGGAGGAGGGATCCTACAATGAGCAGTTCTTC.

This sequence joins TRBV5-1 and TRBJ2-7; D is possibly TRBD1 (5 bases). V shed 4 bases and J shed 4 bases, with 9 bases lying between them. Per the germline V gene, CDR1 is SGHRS and CDR2 is YFSETQ. This CDR3 contains 12 residues. For the CDR3, the DNA is TGCGCCAGCAGCATGACAGATTACGAGCAGTACTTC. Translated: CASSMTDYEQYF.

This clone was recorded a few times. The chain has TRBV6-2 or TRBV6-3 and TRBJ1-2; 12 nucleotides align to TRBD1. V dropped 6 bases and J dropped 5; count of bases not matched to a gene: 7. The germline CDR1 and CDR2 sequences are MNHEY and SVGEGT. The CDR3 totals 15 residues. The CDR3, as DNA: TGTGCCAGCAGCCTCCCGGGACAGGGGGCTTATGGCTACACCTTC. This translates into CASSLPGQGAYGYTF.

The rearrangement joins TRBV12-5 to TRBJ1-5; the D is unclear. The ends were cut back, 8 bases at V and 0 bases at J, with 5 bases in the middle. Germline CDR1 is LGHNT and CDR2 is FRNRAP. The CDR3 sequence is 12 residues long. The CDR3 sequence: CASSYSNQPQHF. As DNA, the CDR3 is TGTGCTAGTTCTTATAGCAATCAGCCCCAGCATTTT.

The chain combines TRBV19 with TRBJ1-1; D is unclear. V was cut by 4 bases and J by 0 bases, with 9 bases left in between. This CDR3 region has 14 residues. CDR1 is LNHDA and CDR2 is SQIVND in the germline V gene (reference sequence). Here the CDR3 DNA reads TGTGCCAGTAGTACAAAACAGATGAACACTGAAGCTTTCTTT. This encodes CASSTKQMNTEAFF.

V usage is TRBV11-2 and J usage is TRBJ1-2; possible D gene TRBD1, 5 bases. The germline CDR1 and CDR2 sequences are SGHAT and FQNNGV. Trimming removed 1 base from V and 5 bases from J, with 8 bases in between. The CDR3 sequence is 13 residues long. CDR3 amino acids: CASSLGQLYGYTF. CDR3 nucleotides: TGTGCCAGCAGCTTAGGACAGCTATATGGCTACACCTTC.

The chain carries TRBV9 and TRBJ2-5; 10 nucleotides align to TRBD2. This CDR3 has 15 residues. After removal of 3 bases from V and 2 bases from J, the junction contained 4 bases not matched to a gene. Germline loops: CDR1 SGDLS, CDR2 YYNGEE. As DNA, the CDR3 is TGTGCCAGCAGCGAGCTAGCGGGGGAACAAGAGACCCAGTACTTC. Amino acid sequence: CASSELAGEQETQYF.

The chain couples TRBV19 to TRBJ1-3, with a possible D match to TRBD1 (5 bases). Germline-derived CDR1 and CDR2 are LNHDA and SQIVND (reference sequence). This CDR3 region has 18 residues. Trimming removed 3 bases at V and 0 bases at J, with 18 bases between. CDR3 residues: CASSIQRADKSSGNTIYF. The CDR3 coding sequence is TGTGCCAGTAGTATTCAAAGGGCGGACAAGAGCTCTGGAAACACCATATATTTT.

This clone was found once. V and J are TRBV4-3 and TRBJ2-7, with 7 bases that match TRBD1. Unmatched junction bases numbered 10, after V lost 0 bases and J lost 5 bases. There are 16 residues in the CDR3. CDR1 LGHNA and CDR2 YSLEER come from the germline V gene. This chain's CDR3 is CASSQDLRDRYNEQYF. The CDR3 DNA reads TGCGCCAGCAGCCAAGACCTGAGGGACAGATACAACGAGCAGTACTTC.

This clone occurred a few times. CDR3 protein: CASSIDRSNEQFF. CDR3 nucleotides: TGTGCCAGCAGCATAGACAGAAGCAATGAGCAGTTCTTC. The V and J genes are TRBV7-2 and TRBJ2-1, with TRBD1 as a possible D gene (5 bases). Trimming pared 5 bases from V and 6 bases from J, leaving 11 bases between. The CDR3 extends over 13 amino acids. Germline V gene sequence: CDR1 SGHTA, CDR2 FQGNSA.